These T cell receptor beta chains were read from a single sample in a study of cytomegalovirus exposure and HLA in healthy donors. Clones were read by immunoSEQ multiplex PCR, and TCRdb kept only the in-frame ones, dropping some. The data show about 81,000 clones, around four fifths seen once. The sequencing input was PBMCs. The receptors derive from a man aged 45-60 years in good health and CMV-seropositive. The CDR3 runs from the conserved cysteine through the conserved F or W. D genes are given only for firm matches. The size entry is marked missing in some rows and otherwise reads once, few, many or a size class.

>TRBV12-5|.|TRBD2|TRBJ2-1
TGTGCTAGTGGCCCTGGGACTAGCGGGAAGTACAATGAGCAGTTCTTC
CASGPGTSGKYNEQFF
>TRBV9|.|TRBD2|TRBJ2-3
TGTGCCAGCACCGGGACTAGCGGCGTCACAGATACGCAGTATTTT
CASTGTSGVTDTQYF
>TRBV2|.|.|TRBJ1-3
TGTGCCAGCAGTGGCAGGGGCCCCTCTGGAAACACCATATATTTT
CASSGRGPSGNTIYF
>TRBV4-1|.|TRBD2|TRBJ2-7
TGCGCCAGCAGCTCTACTAGCGGCGAGCAGTACTTC
CASSSTSGEQYF
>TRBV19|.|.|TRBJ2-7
TGTGCCAGTAGTATGCCGGGTTCCTACGAGCAGTACTTC
CASSMPGSYEQYF
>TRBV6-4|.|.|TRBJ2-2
TGTGCCAGCAGTGCACAGGGTGGCACCGGGGAGCTGTTTTTT
CASSAQGGTGELFF
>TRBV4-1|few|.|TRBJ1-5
TGCGCCAGCAGCCATTTGGCCCAGGGCGGTAACCAGCCCCAGCATTTT
CASSHLAQGGNQPQHF
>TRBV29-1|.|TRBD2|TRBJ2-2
TGCAGCGCCCGGACTAGCGGGGACACCGGGGAGCTGTTTTTT
CSARTSGDTGELFF
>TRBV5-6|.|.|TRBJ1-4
TGTGCCAGCAGCTTAGAGGTAGAGGATGAAAAACTGTTTTTT
CASSLEVEDEKLFF
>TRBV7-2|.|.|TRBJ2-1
TGTGCCAGCAGCTTAGCGGTCGGCTCCTACAATGAGCAGTTCTTC
CASSLAVGSYNEQFF
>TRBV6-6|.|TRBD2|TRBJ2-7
TGTGCCAGCAGTTTCGGGGGGAGCTCCTACGAGCAGTACTTC
CASSFGGSSYEQYF
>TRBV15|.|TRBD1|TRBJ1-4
TGTGCCACCAGCAGAGATTCTATTGGACAGGGGCGAGGAAAACTGTTTTTT
CATSRDSIGQGRGKLFF
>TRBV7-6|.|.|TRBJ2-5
TGTGCCAGCAGCTTACGTATGCAAGAGACCCAGTACTTC
CASSLRMQETQYF
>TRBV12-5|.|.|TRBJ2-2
TGTGCTAGTGGTTTGGGACTCGCCGACACCGGGGAGCTGTTTTTT
CASGLGLADTGELFF
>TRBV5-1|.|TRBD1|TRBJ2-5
TGCGCCAGCAGCTTAGGGGGCGCTTCAGAGACCCAGTACTTC
CASSLGGASETQYF
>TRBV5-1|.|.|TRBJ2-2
TGCGCCAGCAGCTTGCAGGCGGGGTACACCGGGGAGCTGTTTTTT
CASSLQAGYTGELFF
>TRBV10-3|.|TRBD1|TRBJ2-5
TGTGCCATCAGTGACAGGGGGCGGCAAGAGACCCGGTACTTC
CAISDRGRQETRYF
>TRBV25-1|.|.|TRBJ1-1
TGTGCCAGCACCCAAAGGGGGGGTGGTACTGAAGCTTTCTTT
CASTQRGGGTEAFF
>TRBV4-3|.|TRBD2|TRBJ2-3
TGCGCCAGCAGCCAAGAACCCCCGGGCGGGAGCCGAACAGATACGCAGTATTTT
CASSQEPPGGSRTDTQYF
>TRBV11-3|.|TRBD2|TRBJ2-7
TGTGCCAGCAGCCCGCAGACTAGCTTTCCCGAGCAGTACTTC
CASSPQTSFPEQYF
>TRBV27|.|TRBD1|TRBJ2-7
TGTGCCAGCAGTCACAGGGGGTTGGCCTACGAGCAGTACTTC
CASSHRGLAYEQYF
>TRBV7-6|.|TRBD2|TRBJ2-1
TGTGCCAGCAGCCCCGAGGGACTAGCGGGAGGGCCTCGTTCGGTCAATGAGCAGTTCTTC
CASSPEGLAGGPRSVNEQFF
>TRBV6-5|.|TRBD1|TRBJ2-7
TGTGCCAGTAGTCGACAGGGGGCTACCTACGAGCAGTACTTC
CASSRQGATYEQYF
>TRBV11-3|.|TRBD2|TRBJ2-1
TGTGCCAGCAGCATCGGACTAGCGGTCTACAATGAGCAGTTCTTC
CASSIGLAVYNEQFF
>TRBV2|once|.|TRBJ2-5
TGTGCCAGCAGTGAGGCCCAAATCCAGTACTTC
CASSEAQIQYF
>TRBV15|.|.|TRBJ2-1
TGTGCCACCAGCAGAGATGGCGGGATCTCCTACAATGAGCAGTTCTTC
CATSRDGGISYNEQFF
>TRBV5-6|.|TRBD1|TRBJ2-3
TGTGCCAGCAGCCTTAGAAGGACAGGAAGCACAGATACGCAGTATTTT
CASSLRRTGSTDTQYF
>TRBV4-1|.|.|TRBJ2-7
TGCGCCAGCAGCCCACCAGGGTCCTACGAGCAGTACTTC
CASSPPGSYEQYF
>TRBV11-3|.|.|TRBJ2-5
TGTGCCAGCAGCTTAGTATCCAGCGAGGCCCAGTACTTC
CASSLVSSEAQYF
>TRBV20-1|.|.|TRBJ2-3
TGCAGTGCTCCCGTTGTCGATACGCGGTATTTT
CSAPVVDTRYF
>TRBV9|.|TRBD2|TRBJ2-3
TGTGCCAGCAGCGAGTTAGCGGGAGGGCGTACAGATACGCAGTATTTT
CASSELAGGRTDTQYF
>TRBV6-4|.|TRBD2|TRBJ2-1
TGTGCCAGCAGCCACACCTCAAGCGGGAGAGGGGACAATGAGCAGTTCTTC
CASSHTSSGRGDNEQFF
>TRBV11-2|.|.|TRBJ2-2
TGTGCCAGCAGCCCTCGGACAGTCGGGGAGCTGTTTTTT
CASSPRTVGELFF
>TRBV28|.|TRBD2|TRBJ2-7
TGTGCCAGCAGTTGGGACGAGGGACTAGCGGACGAGCAGTACTTC
CASSWDEGLADEQYF
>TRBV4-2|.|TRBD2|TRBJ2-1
TGTGCCAGCAGCCATCCCGGACTAGCGGGAGGACTCTCCTACAATGAGCAGTTCTTC
CASSHPGLAGGLSYNEQFF
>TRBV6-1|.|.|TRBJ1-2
TGTGCCAGCAGTGAACCATGGGAGGGCGGCTATGGCTACACCTTC
CASSEPWEGGYGYTF
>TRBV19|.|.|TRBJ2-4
TGTGCCAGTAGTAACAGCCGCAACATCTGGGCCAAAAACATTCAGTACTTC
CASSNSRNIWAKNIQYF
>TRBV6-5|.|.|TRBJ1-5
TGTGCCAGCAGCTCTAGACAGATTAATCAGCCCCAGCATTTT
CASSSRQINQPQHF
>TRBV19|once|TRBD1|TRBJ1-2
TGTGCCAGTACCACTAAGGGACAGCCCACATACGGCTACACCTTC
CASTTKGQPTYGYTF
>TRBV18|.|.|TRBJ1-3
TGTGCCAGCTCACGTACCAAAGGGGCTGGAAACACCATATATTTT
CASSRTKGAGNTIYF